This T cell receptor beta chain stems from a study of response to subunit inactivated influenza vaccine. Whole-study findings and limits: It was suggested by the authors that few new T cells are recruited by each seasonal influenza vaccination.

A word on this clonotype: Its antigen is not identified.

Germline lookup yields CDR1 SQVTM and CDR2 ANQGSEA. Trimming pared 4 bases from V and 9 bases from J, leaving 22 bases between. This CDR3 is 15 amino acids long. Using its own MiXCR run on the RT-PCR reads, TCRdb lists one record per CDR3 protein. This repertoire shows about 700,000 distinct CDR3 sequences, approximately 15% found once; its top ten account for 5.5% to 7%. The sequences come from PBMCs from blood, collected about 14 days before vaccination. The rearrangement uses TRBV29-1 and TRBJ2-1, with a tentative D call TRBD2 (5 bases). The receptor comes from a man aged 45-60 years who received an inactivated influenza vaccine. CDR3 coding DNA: TGCAGCGTTGTCGCCGGGGATAAGGGCAAGGGTGAGCAGTTCTTC. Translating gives CSVVAGDKGKGEQFF.